One and the same sample provided the 15 T cell receptor beta chains below, sequenced in a study of CD8+ T cells in alopecia areata. Reverse transcription of extracted RNA yielded cDNA, which provided the sequencing template. Data came from immunoSEQ multiplex PCR; TCRdb stores just in-frame clones and leaves some out. Among around 190,000 clones, about 61% were seen once, and the ten largest hold about 5.3%. The sample taken for sequencing was CD8+ T cells sorted from blood. The source of these receptors is a human donor in good health.

V and J are TRBV4-1 and TRBJ1-1; possible D gene TRBD1, 6 bases. The germline V gene encodes CDR1 MGHRA and CDR2 YSYEKL. The CDR3 is 15 amino acids. V dropped 1 base and J dropped 1 base, with 10 bases sitting between them. CDR3 in amino acids: CASSQVTGWNTEAFF. The CDR3 coding sequence is TGCGCCAGCAGCCAAGTTACAGGGTGGAACACTGAAGCTTTCTTT.

This clone came up once. The CDR3 loop reads CASRAGNGYTF. In nucleotides, the CDR3 is TGCGCCAGCAGGGCAGGAAATGGCTACACCTTC. The rearrangement joins TRBV10-2 to TRBJ1-2; D is ambiguous. This CDR3 contains 11 residues. Germline V gene lookup returns CDR1 WSHSY and CDR2 SAAADI. Deletions cut 6 bases from V and 6 bases from J, with 8 bases between.

The chain couples TRBV27 to TRBJ1-2; D remains unclear. V lost 0 bases, J lost 8 bases, and 10 bases lay in between. The CDR3 runs to 13 residues. The germline gives CDR1 MNHEY, CDR2 SMNVEV (reference sequence). The CDR3 bases are TGTGCCAGCAGTTTATCAAGCGGGGTAGGCTACACCTTC. It codes for CASSLSSGVGYTF.

V and J are TRBV29-1 and TRBJ2-5; TRBD1 or TRBD2 may be the D gene (6 bases each). The CDR3 has 16 amino acids. Per germline, CDR1 SQVTM and CDR2 ANQGSEA. With 6 bases removed from V and 2 bases from J, the gap between germline ends came to 22 bases. The CDR3 loop reads CSVLVLGEGGQETQYF. CDR3 bases: TGCAGCGTCCTCGTGCTTGGGGAAGGGGGGCAAGAGACCCAGTACTTC.

The CDR3 region has the DNA TGTGCCAGCAGACAGGGGAGCTCCTACAATGAGCAGTTCTTC. Its protein is CASRQGSSYNEQFF. The chain links TRBV7-6 to TRBJ2-1; TRBD1 matches at 7 bases. V lost 6 bases to trimming and J lost 0 bases; unmatched junction nucleotides: 2. The CDR3 runs 14 residues. Germline V lookup: CDR1 SGHVS, CDR2 FNYEAQ.

The gene calls are TRBV29-1 and TRBJ2-7; D is unclear. The CDR3 is 11 residues long. Germline assignment: CDR1 SQVTM and CDR2 ANQGSEA. Trimming removed 0 bases at V and 6 bases at J, with 6 bases between. CDR3 in amino acids: CSVEEGSEQYF. CDR3 DNA: TGCAGCGTTGAAGAGGGAAGCGAGCAGTACTTC.

The gene calls are TRBV5-1 and TRBJ2-7, with a tentative D call TRBD1 (6 bases). Between the trimmed V and J ends, which lost 4 bases and 3 bases, there was a span of 14 bases. CDR3 length: 14 amino acids. Germline-derived CDR1 and CDR2 are SGHRS and YFSETQ. CDR3 in amino acids: CASSPGGGYYEQYF. The CDR3 DNA reads TGCGCCAGCAGCCCCGGTGGGGGCTACTACGAGCAGTACTTC.

The V and J genes are TRBV29-1 and TRBJ2-5; D unresolved. CDR3 length: 13 amino acids. Germline V gives CDR1 SQVTM, CDR2 ANQGSEA. The V end was cut by 5 bases, the J end by 0 bases, with 10 bases between. CDR3 sequence: CSVFGVYQETQYF. In DNA, the CDR3 is TGCAGCGTTTTTGGGGTCTACCAAGAGACCCAGTACTTC.

V and J are TRBV30 and TRBJ2-7; 8 nucleotides match TRBD2. Germline CDR1 and CDR2: GTSNPN and SVGIG (reference sequence). The CDR3 is 15 amino acids. V trimming: 1 base; J trimming: 0 bases; junction bases outside the gene matches: 5. The CDR3 bases are TGTGCCTGGAGTGACGGGGGGGCAAGCTCCTACGAGCAGTACTTC. Amino acids: CAWSDGGASSYEQYF. The complete variable domain, with remaining parts taken from reference TRBV30 and TRBJ2-7, reads SQTIHQWPATLVQPVGSPLSLECTVEGTSNPNLYWYRQAAGRGLQLLFYSVGIGQISSEVPQNLSASRPQDRQFILSSKKLLLSDSGFYLCAWSDGGASSYEQYFGPGTRLTVT.

This clone appeared a single time. The V and J genes are TRBV5-4 and TRBJ2-5; possible D gene TRBD2, 5 bases. CDR3 length: 14 residues. Germline V gene sequence: CDR1 SGHNT, CDR2 YYREEE (reference sequence). V was trimmed by 4 bases and J by 3 bases, leaving 13 bases between them. As DNA, the CDR3 is TGTGCCAGCAGCGTAGTACTAGAGGAAGAGACCCAGTACTTC. It is translated as CASSVVLEEETQYF. The full variable domain, rest sourced from reference TRBV5-4 and TRBJ2-5, is ETGVTQSPTHLIKTRGQQVTLRCSSQSGHNTVSWYQQALGQGPQFIFQYYREEENGRGNFPPRFSGLQFPNYSSELNVNALELDDSALYLCASSVVLEEETQYFGPGTRLLVL.

The rearrangement uses TRBV9 and TRBJ1-2, with a tentative D call TRBD1 (5 bases). The CDR3 sequence is 14 residues long. Germline V lookup: CDR1 SGDLS, CDR2 YYNGEE. V shed 6 bases and J shed 3 bases, with 15 bases lying between them. This CDR3 reads CASTRDDGYYGYTF. The CDR3 nucleotides are TGTGCCAGCACCCGGGACGACGGGTACTATGGCTACACCTTC.

This chain links TRBV27 with TRBJ2-3, with 12 bases that match TRBD2. Trimming at V came to 3 bases and at J to 4 bases, leaving 5 bases not matched to a gene. The CDR3 is 16 amino acids. CDR1 MNHEY and CDR2 SMNVEV come from the germline V gene (reference sequence). DNA for the CDR3: TGTGCCAGCAGTTTCAGTCTAGCGGGGGGGCCAGATACGCAGTATTTT. Translating gives CASSFSLAGGPDTQYF.

J is TRBJ2-5 and V is TRBV28, with TRBD1 as a possible D gene (7 bases). The germline V gene has CDR1 MDHEN and CDR2 SYDVKM. V lost 3 bases to trimming and J lost 7 bases, with 21 bases between them. This CDR3 has 16 amino acids. CDR3 in amino acids: CASSLMEVSQGGTQYF. In nucleotides, the CDR3 is TGTGCCAGCAGTTTGATGGAGGTCTCCCAGGGGGGGACCCAGTACTTC.

This clone was recorded only once. The V and J genes are TRBV5-4 and TRBJ1-2, with a tentative D call TRBD1 (6 bases). CDR3 length equals 14 residues. Germline assignment: CDR1 SGHNT and CDR2 YYREEE (reference sequence). The V end was cut by 0 bases, the J end by 8 bases, with 14 bases between. CDR3 protein: CASSLEFRGGGYTF. In nucleotides, the CDR3 is TGTGCCAGCAGCTTGGAATTCAGGGGCGGAGGCTACACCTTC.

The V and J genes are TRBV10-2 and TRBJ2-3, with a tentative D call TRBD2 (5 bases). The CDR3 covers 13 residues. Trimming pared 8 bases from V and 4 bases from J, leaving 13 bases between. Germline loops: CDR1 WSHSY, CDR2 SAAADI. The CDR3 is CASLAPEADTQYF. CDR3 DNA: TGCGCCAGCCTAGCCCCAGAAGCAGATACGCAGTATTTT.